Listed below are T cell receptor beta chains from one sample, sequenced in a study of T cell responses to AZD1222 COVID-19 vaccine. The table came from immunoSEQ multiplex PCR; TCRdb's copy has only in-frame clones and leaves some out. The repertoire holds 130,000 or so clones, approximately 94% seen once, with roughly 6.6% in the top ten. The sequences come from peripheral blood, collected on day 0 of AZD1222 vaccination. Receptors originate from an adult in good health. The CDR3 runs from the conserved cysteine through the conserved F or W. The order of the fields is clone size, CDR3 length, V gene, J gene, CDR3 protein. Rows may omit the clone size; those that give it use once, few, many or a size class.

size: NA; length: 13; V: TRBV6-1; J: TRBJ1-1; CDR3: CASSDLRHTEAFF
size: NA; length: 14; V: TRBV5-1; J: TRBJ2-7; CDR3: CASSAGTVLYEQYF
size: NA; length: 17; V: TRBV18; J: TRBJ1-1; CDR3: CASSPRAGPNMNTEAFF
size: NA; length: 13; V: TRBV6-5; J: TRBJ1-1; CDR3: CASSYEVDTEAFF
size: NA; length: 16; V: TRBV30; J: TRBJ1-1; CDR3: CAWLPGTGGRNTEAFF
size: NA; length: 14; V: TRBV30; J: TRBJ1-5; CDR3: CAWDSSNSNQPQHF
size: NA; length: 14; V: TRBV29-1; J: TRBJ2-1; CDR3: CSGQGLAGKNEQFF
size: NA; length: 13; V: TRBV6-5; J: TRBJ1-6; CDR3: CATGPVVGSPLHF
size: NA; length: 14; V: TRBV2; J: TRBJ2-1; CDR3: CASSGQGVGNEQFF
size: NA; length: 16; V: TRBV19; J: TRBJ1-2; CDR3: CASSAPRDGKAYGYTF
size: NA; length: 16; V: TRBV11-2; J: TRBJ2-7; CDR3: CASSLSVGQGNYEQYF
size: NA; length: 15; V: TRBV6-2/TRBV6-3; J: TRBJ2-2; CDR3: CASSYLTVGTGELFF
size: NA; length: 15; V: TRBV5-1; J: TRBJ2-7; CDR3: CASSDEGTGEYEQYF
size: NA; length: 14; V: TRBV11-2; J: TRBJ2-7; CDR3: CASGPSGRDHEQYF
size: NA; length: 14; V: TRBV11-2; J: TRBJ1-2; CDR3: CASSLSVGGSGYTF
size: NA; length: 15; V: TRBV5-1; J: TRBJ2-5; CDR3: CATGRRGVGQETQYF
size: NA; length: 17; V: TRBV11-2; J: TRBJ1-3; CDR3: CASSLVPMSLSGNTIYF
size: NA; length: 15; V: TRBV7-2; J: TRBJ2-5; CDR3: CASSLGVAARGTQYF
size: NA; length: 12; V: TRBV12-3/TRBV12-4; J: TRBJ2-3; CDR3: CASSLGPGTQYF
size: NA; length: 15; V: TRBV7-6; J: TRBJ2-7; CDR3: CASSVGAGSSYEQYF
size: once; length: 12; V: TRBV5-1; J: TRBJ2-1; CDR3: CASSWYSNEQFF
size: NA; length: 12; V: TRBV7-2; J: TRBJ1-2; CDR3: CASSWTSWGYTF
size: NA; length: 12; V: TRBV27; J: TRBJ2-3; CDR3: CASSQSTDTQYF
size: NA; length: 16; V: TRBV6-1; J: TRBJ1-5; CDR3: CASSEWGPGINQPQHF
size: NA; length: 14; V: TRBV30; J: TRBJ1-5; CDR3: CAWATGGSNQPQHF
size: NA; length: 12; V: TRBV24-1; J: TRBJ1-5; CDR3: CATSDSDQPQHF
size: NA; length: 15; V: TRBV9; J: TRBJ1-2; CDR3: CASSPSLGTGHGYTF
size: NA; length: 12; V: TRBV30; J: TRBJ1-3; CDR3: CAWQAGSNTIYF
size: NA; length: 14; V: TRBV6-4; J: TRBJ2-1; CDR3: CASSVSTSHNEQFF
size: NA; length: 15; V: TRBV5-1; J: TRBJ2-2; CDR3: CASSPVEVPTGELFF
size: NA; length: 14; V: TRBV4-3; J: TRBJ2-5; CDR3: CASGRSRGGETQYF
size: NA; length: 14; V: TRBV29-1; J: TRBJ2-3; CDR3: CSVEDRDRADTQYF
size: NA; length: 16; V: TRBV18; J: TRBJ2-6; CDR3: CASSALVGAGANVLTF
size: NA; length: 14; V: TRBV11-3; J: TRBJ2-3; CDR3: CASSLTTGTDTQYF
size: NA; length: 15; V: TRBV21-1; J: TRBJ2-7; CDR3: CASLIRSRPYYEQYF
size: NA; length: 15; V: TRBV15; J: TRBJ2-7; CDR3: CATSSVTRGAGEQYF
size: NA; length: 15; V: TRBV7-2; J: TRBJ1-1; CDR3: CASSFLFGAGTEAFF
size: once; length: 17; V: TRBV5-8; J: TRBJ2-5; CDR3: CASSPGDSGRAGETQYF
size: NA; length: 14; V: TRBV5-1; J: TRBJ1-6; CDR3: CASSLGRTDSPLHF
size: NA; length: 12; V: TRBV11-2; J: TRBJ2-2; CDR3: CASSPNTGELFF
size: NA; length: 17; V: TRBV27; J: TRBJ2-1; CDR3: CASSFRLAGGRTNEQFF
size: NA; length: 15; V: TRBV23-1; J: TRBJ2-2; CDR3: CASTRTPRSTGELFF